These 12 T cell receptor beta chains were sequenced from one sample in a study of HIV-infected patients and healthy controls (dated 2014 in TCRdb). The library came from 5' RACE. The reads were generated on an Illumina MiSeq. 400 to 650 ng RNA was reverse transcribed with SuperScript III using primers against the alpha and beta constant regions. Alpha and beta chain libraries were generated separately via chain-specific third strand synthesis with multiplexing indices. Using fastp trimming at Q25 and MiXCR clonotype assembly, TCRdb reanalyzed the public sequencing data and kept in-frame beta chains. CDR3 protein sequences are deduplicated, and each keeps its most common genes and DNA. Within this sample are about 18,000 distinct CDR3 sequences, with 12% of them counted one time only. The top ten hold around 10% of the sample. Since whole blood was used without any cell fractionation, the repertoire reflected all peripheral T cells in unsorted form.

The sequencing input was blood. These TCRs come from an adult in good health.

The chain couples TRBV19 to TRBJ1-2; no definite D call. The CDR3 runs 13 residues. V lost 5 bases and J lost 6, with 13 bases in between. CDR1 is LNHDA and CDR2 is SQIVND in the germline V gene (reference sequence). CDR3 DNA: TGTGCCAGTAGTGCGACGCCGAACGATGGCTACACCTTC. This gives the protein CASSATPNDGYTF.

This clonotype was counted between two and nine times. The chain carries TRBV12-3 or TRBV12-4 and TRBJ2-3, with TRBD2 matching 7 bases. V trimming: 3 bases; J trimming: 4 bases; junction bases outside the gene matches: 10. The CDR3 has 16 amino acids. The CDR3 spells CASSFTGTTGSDTQYF. CDR3 DNA sequence: TGTGCCAGCAGTTTTACCGGGACTACCGGCTCAGATACGCAGTATTTT.

Ten or more counts support this clonotype. The CDR3 here is CASSLEGSYGYTF. The CDR3 DNA reads TGCGCCAGCAGCTTAGAAGGAAGCTATGGCTACACCTTC. The V gene is TRBV5-1, the J gene TRBJ1-2; D remains ambiguous. Germline V gives CDR1 SGHRS, CDR2 YFSETQ. V was cut by 2 bases and J by 4 bases, with 9 bases left in between. This CDR3 has 13 residues.

This clonotype showed up many times. The rearrangement uses TRBV5-1 and TRBJ1-1; TRBD1 might be the D (5 bases). V dropped 2 bases and J dropped 5 bases, with 19 bases sitting between them. There are 16 residues in the CDR3. CDR1 is SGHRS, CDR2 YFSETQ, per germline. The CDR3 loop reads CASSLIFGRGGTEAFF. The CDR3 DNA is TGCGCCAGCAGCTTAATTTTCGGGAGGGGAGGGACTGAAGCTTTCTTT.

This clonotype was detected only a few times. This sequence joins TRBV12-3 or TRBV12-4 and TRBJ1-2; D possibly corresponds to TRBD1 (5 bases). CDR3 length equals 17 residues. The V and J ends lost 1 base and 0 bases respectively, with 15 bases between them. For the CDR3, the DNA is TGTGCCAGCAGTTTAGACGGACCCGGGACGCCTAACTATGGCTACACCTTC. Protein: CASSLDGPGTPNYGYTF.

The chain is built from TRBV9 and TRBJ2-3; 8 nucleotides line up with TRBD2. This CDR3 spans 15 amino acids. The J segment lost 6 bases and the V segment lost 4 bases, leaving 10 bases of the junction unmatched. Germline V lookup: CDR1 SGDLS, CDR2 YYNGEE. CDR3 nucleotides: TGTGCCAGCAGCCCCAGCGGGGGTCACCTGGATACGCAGTATTTT. It specifies CASSPSGGHLDTQYF. Full variable domain (rest looked up from reference TRBV9 and TRBJ2-3): DSGVTQTPKHLITATGQRVTLRCSPRSGDLSVYWYQQSLDQGLQFLIQYYNGEERAKGNILERFSAQQFPDLHSELNLSSLELGDSALYFCASSPSGGHLDTQYFGPGTRLTVL.

This clonotype ranks as medium-sized (0.01 to 0.1%). The V call is TRBV27, the J call TRBJ2-7; D remains unclear. The CDR3 is made up of 13 amino acids. Germline V gene lookup returns CDR1 MNHEY and CDR2 SMNVEV (reference sequence). Trimming took 2 bases from V and 3 from J, leaving 8 bases between them. The CDR3 is CASSLRGSYEQYF. The CDR3 bases are TGTGCCAGCAGTTTACGAGGCAGCTACGAGCAGTACTTC.

Within the sample, this clonotype is medium-sized (0.01 to 0.1%). The genes are TRBV18 and TRBJ2-3, with D perhaps TRBD1 (6 bases). The V and J ends lost 6 bases and 0 bases respectively, with 22 bases between them. The germline V gene has CDR1 KGHSH and CDR2 LQKENI. This CDR3 comprises 18 residues. DNA for the CDR3: TGTGCCAGCTCTTCCGACAGGATTTCGTCTACTAGCACAGATACGCAGTATTTT. Amino acid sequence: CASSSDRISSTSTDTQYF.

Judged by abundance, this clonotype is medium-sized. The chain is built from TRBV5-4 and TRBJ1-1; D may be TRBD1 (6 bases). Trimming pared 4 bases from V and 6 bases from J, leaving 10 bases between. There are 12 residues in the CDR3. The germline V gene encodes CDR1 SGHNT and CDR2 YYREEE (reference sequence). The CDR3 DNA is TGTGCCAGCAGCGGGGGCAGCCCTGAAGCTTTCTTT. The encoded protein is CASSGGSPEAFF.

At least ten counts were recorded for this clonotype. V usage is TRBV29-1 and J usage is TRBJ1-1, with 8 bases matching TRBD1. Germline CDR1 is SQVTM and CDR2 is ANQGSEA. The CDR3 consists of 13 residues. V shed 4 bases and J 3 bases; nucleotides not matched to a gene: 4. CDR3 loop: CSVARGRDTEAFF. The CDR3 DNA follows: TGCAGCGTTGCCAGGGGGCGCGACACTGAAGCTTTCTTT.

In its sample, this clonotype was seen many times. The V gene is TRBV7-2, the J gene TRBJ1-4; D is undetermined. CDR1 and CDR2 (germline): SGHTA, FQGNSA. The V and J ends lost 3 bases and 2 bases respectively, with 10 bases between them. This CDR3 region has 15 residues. The CDR3 region is CASSLQPTTNEKLFF. CDR3 coding DNA: TGTGCCAGCAGCTTGCAGCCAACGACTAATGAAAAACTGTTTTTT.

The rearrangement links TRBV13 to TRBJ1-2; a possible D gene is TRBD1 (6 bases). The CDR3 runs to 15 residues. The germline CDR1 and CDR2 sequences are PRHDT and FYEKMQ (reference sequence). V shed 0 bases and J shed 4 bases, with 12 bases lying between them. CDR3 coding DNA: TGTGCCAGCAGCTTAGGAGGGGGTGCAGGCTATGGCTACACCTTC. Its translation is CASSLGGGAGYGYTF.